The source of this T cell receptor (beta chain) is a study of a mutant IDH1 vaccine in newly diagnosed glioma. Background on the study: Those enrolled had earlier been treated with radiotherapy, temozolomide, or both, mostly both.

CDR1 is GTSNPN, CDR2 SVGIG, per germline (reference sequence). The CDR3 covers 13 residues. With 1 base removed from V and 1 base from J, the gap between germline ends came to 4 bases. Only in-frame clones appear in the TCRdb table, and some are missing; sequencing was by immunoSEQ multiplex PCR. The data contain approximately 43,000 clones, around 91% of them singletons. Time point defined: week 35, safety follow-up. Topical imiquimod accompanied each vaccine dose, which consisted of 300 ug of mutant IDH1 20-mer peptide. A note on this clone: Its antigen remains unidentified.

The gene calls are TRBV30 and TRBJ2-2; no clear D. The sequence was obtained from a man aged 35 to 55 with glioma. The specimen comprised PBMCs, sampled from a glioma patient whose treatment included an IDH1 peptide vaccine. DNA for the CDR3: TGTGCCTGGAGTGAACAGAACACCGGGGAGCTGTTTTTT. Translating it yields CAWSEQNTGELFF.